This TCR beta chain was captured in a study of sequential checkpoint blockade in melanoma. Regarding treatment: randomized to nivolumab then ipilimumab (arm A) or the reverse (arm B). PBMC sorting kept live CD3+CD8+ cells without CD19 or CD56. The CDR3 runs to 13 residues. Looked up from germline, CDR1 is MDHEN and CDR2 is SYDVKM. V was pared by 5 bases and J by 8 bases, with 9 bases of the junction left unmatched. Clones were read by immunoSEQ multiplex PCR, and TCRdb kept only the in-frame ones, dropping some. Here the sample spans about 27,000 clones, 77% being singletons. This TCR derives from a human donor with melanoma. The sequences come from CD8+ T cells sorted from blood (inferred from file names), collected from a patient given nivolumab and ipilimumab in sequence. The gene calls are TRBV28 and TRBJ2-7, with TRBD1 matching over 7 bases. In DNA, the CDR3 is TGTGCCAGCAGTCCCCGACAGGGAAGTAAGCAGTACTTC. It encodes CASSPRQGSKQYF. Variable domain in full (rest from reference TRBV28 and TRBJ2-7): DVKVTQSSRYLVKRTGEKVFLECVQDMDHENMFWYRQDPGLGLRLIYFSYDVKMKEKGDIPEGYSVSREKKERFSLILESASTNQTSMYLCASSPRQGSKQYFGPGTRLTVT.